This T cell receptor beta chain was captured in a study of OX40 agonist ivuxolimab in advanced cancers. Study context: Given to patients was ivuxolimab, an agonistic anti-OX40 (CD134) antibody. Ivuxolimab was administered intravenously to patients at 0.01 to 10 mg/kg every 2 weeks. A diagnosis of hepatocellular carcinoma, melanoma, renal cell or head and neck cancer was present in dose-escalation patients. Overall study results and limits: Clonal expansion by week 6 occurred in CD4+ and CD8+ blood T cells (at 0.1 to 3.0 mg/kg).

Clones were sequenced by immunoSEQ multiplex PCR, and TCRdb holds only the in-frame ones, with some missing. The profile covers around 46,000 clones, with 91% appearing a single time and roughly 5.2% taken by the ten largest. Trimming took off 6 bases at V and 5 bases at J, with 17 bases between the two ends. Germline values: CDR1 MNHNY, CDR2 SVGAGI (reference sequence). The CDR3 has 15 residues. This clone was seen a single time. What it binds is unknown. Sequenced material: CD4+ or CD8+ T cells sorted from blood, taken in a trial of the OX40 agonist ivuxolimab. This TCR derives from an adult with an advanced solid tumor such as melanoma, head and neck, liver or kidney cancer. The rearrangement links TRBV6-6 to TRBJ1-5; perhaps TRBD1 as D (6 bases). The CDR3 here is CASRLGGGRDQPQHF. The CDR3 nucleotides read TGTGCCAGCAGGCTCGGGGGGGGCCGCGATCAGCCCCAGCATTTT.